This passage covers 28 T cell receptor beta chains from one sample sequenced in a study of beta chain features in type 1 diabetes. As every portion of the isolated RNA was reverse transcribed, the sequencing read expressed TCRB transcripts. Only in-frame clones appear in the TCRdb table, and some are missing; sequencing was by immunoSEQ multiplex PCR. Of roughly 450,000 clones listed, about 15% are singletons. Sequencing input: naive CD4+ T cells from blood. Source of these receptors: a man aged 25 to 40 in good health.

Only a few counts were recorded for this clone. The V and J genes are TRBV18 and TRBJ2-3, with 9 bases identical to TRBD1. Germline values: CDR1 KGHSH, CDR2 LQKENI. The CDR3 totals 14 residues. The V gene end was trimmed by 3 bases and the J gene end by 5 bases; junction bases not matched to a gene: 3. The CDR3 loop reads CASSPGTGQDTQYF. CDR3 sequence (DNA): TGTGCCAGCTCACCGGGGACAGGGCAAGATACGCAGTATTTT.

This clone was seen only a few times. The V gene is TRBV29-1, the J gene TRBJ1-5; 8 nucleotides line up with TRBD1. V shed 6 bases, J shed 4 bases, and the junction held 5 bases outside the gene matches. The CDR3 length is 13 residues. The V gene's germline CDR1 is SQVTM and CDR2 ANQGSEA. The CDR3 reads CSVGRGRNQPQHF. CDR3 DNA: TGCAGCGTAGGCAGGGGGCGGAATCAGCCCCAGCATTTT.

The chain combines TRBV29-1 with TRBJ1-1, with 7 nucleotides matching TRBD1. Germline loops: CDR1 SQVTM, CDR2 ANQGSEA. V gave up 7 bases and J gave up 5 bases; unmatched junction bases: 7. There are 12 residues in the CDR3. The CDR3 nucleotides are TGCAGCGCCACCGCAGGGGGGACTGAAGCTTTCTTT. It is translated as CSATAGGTEAFF.

This clone has a handful of counts. This chain joins TRBV4-1 and TRBJ2-1; D is unclear. V lost 2 bases to trimming and J lost 2 bases, with 25 bases between them. The CDR3 length is 20 residues. From germline, CDR1 is MGHRA and CDR2 YSYEKL. CDR3 coding DNA: TGCGCCAGCAGCCAATCGCCCGCGTCGGGTTTTAGCAATGCCTACAATGAGCAGTTCTTC. It specifies CASSQSPASGFSNAYNEQFF.

This clone was seen more than once but under ten times. The J gene is TRBJ2-2, the V gene TRBV29-1, with TRBD1 matching over 8 bases. This CDR3 contains 13 residues. CDR1 is SQVTM, CDR2 ANQGSEA, per germline. V dropped 7 bases and J dropped 5; count of bases not matched to a gene: 6. DNA for the CDR3: TGCAGCGGGACAGGGAGGACGACCGGGGAGCTGTTTTTT. It yields the protein CSGTGRTTGELFF.

The chain recombines TRBV29-1 with TRBJ1-1; D is possibly TRBD1 (5 bases). The germline V gene has CDR1 SQVTM and CDR2 ANQGSEA. This CDR3 is 13 amino acids long. Trimming removed 8 bases at V and 6 bases at J, with 19 bases between. The CDR3 region is CSLRVLASSEAFF. The CDR3 nucleotides read TGCAGCCTCAGGGTATTAGCAAGCTCTGAAGCTTTCTTT.

The chain links TRBV7-6 to TRBJ2-1; possibly TRBD2 for D (6 bases). Germline values: CDR1 SGHVS, CDR2 FNYEAQ. V was clipped by 0 bases and J by 0 bases, with 21 bases between them. The CDR3 loop spans 20 amino acids. The DNA of the CDR3 is TGTGCCAGCAGCTTAGCAGGAGCCCCAATGGCGGGGAGCTCCTACAATGAGCAGTTCTTC. Its protein is CASSLAGAPMAGSSYNEQFF.

This clone was counted between two and nine times. This rearrangement joins TRBV4-3 to TRBJ2-5, with 9 bases that match TRBD2. Trimming took 0 bases from V and 6 from J; bases not matched to a gene: 8. This CDR3 has 16 residues. Germline CDR1 is LGHNA and CDR2 is YSLEER. The CDR3 protein is CASSQDGAGGPKTQYF. The CDR3 region has the DNA TGCGCCAGCAGCCAAGATGGGGCGGGAGGGCCCAAGACCCAGTACTTC.

V is TRBV4-1 and J is TRBJ2-5; 10 nucleotides line up with TRBD2. V dropped 0 bases and J dropped 2; count of bases not matched to a gene: 6. This CDR3 is built from 17 residues. Germline CDR1 is MGHRA and CDR2 is YSYEKL. The CDR3: CASSQDYSGGPQETQYF. CDR3 bases: TGCGCCAGCAGCCAAGATTATAGCGGGGGGCCTCAAGAGACCCAGTACTTC.

The V and J genes are TRBV30 and TRBJ1-2; no firm D call. V shed 2 bases and J shed 5 bases, with 6 bases lying between them. The CDR3 runs 11 residues. The germline V gene has CDR1 GTSNPN and CDR2 SVGIG (reference sequence). DNA of the CDR3: TGTGCCTGGAGTAAGTTATATGGCTACACCTTC. The encoded protein is CAWSKLYGYTF.

The sample holds a few counts of this clone. The chain has TRBV7-2 and TRBJ2-7, with TRBD2 identical over 7 bases. Trimming removed 4 bases from V and 3 bases from J; junction bases left unmatched: 15. The CDR3 is made up of 17 amino acids. CDR1 is SGHTA and CDR2 is FQGNSA in the germline V gene. Here the CDR3 reads CASSSRPSSGTFYEQYV. Here the CDR3 DNA reads TGTGCCAGCAGCTCGCGACCTTCCAGCGGGACCTTCTACGAGCAGTACGTC.

The chain has TRBV4-1 and TRBJ1-2; D uncertain. Deletions cut 5 bases from V and 3 bases from J, with 13 bases between. This CDR3 has 14 amino acids. CDR1 is MGHRA, CDR2 YSYEKL, per germline. The DNA for the CDR3 is TGCGCCAGCAGCGGGAAGGCCAACCACTATGGCTACACCTTC. This encodes CASSGKANHYGYTF.

The genes are TRBV4-1 and TRBJ2-3; no definite D call. Germline CDR1 MGHRA, CDR2 YSYEKL. The CDR3 runs to 15 residues. Between the trimmed V and J ends, which lost 0 bases and 2 bases, there was a span of 9 bases. The CDR3 DNA sequence: TGCGCCAGCAGCCAAGAGGGTAGTTACACAGATACGCAGTATTTT. Translation gives CASSQEGSYTDTQYF.

The chain joins TRBV30 to TRBJ1-2; a possible D gene is TRBD1 (5 bases). CDR3 size: 14 residues. Trimming left V 3 bases short and J 7 bases short, with 18 bases between. From germline, CDR1 is GTSNPN and CDR2 SVGIG (reference sequence). CDR3 DNA sequence: TGTGCCTGGAGGCCCCGGTGGGGGAGCGGTGGCTACACCTTC. This gives the protein CAWRPRWGSGGYTF.

This clone was counted a single time. V is TRBV6-5 and J is TRBJ1-5; D is unclear. Trimming removed 4 bases from V and 6 bases from J, with 13 bases in between. Germline V gene data show CDR1 as MNHEY and CDR2 as SVGAGI. CDR3 length: 14 amino acids. CDR3 loop: CASSSEGNVQPQHF. The CDR3 DNA follows: TGTGCCAGCAGTTCTGAGGGCAATGTTCAGCCCCAGCATTTT.

This clone came up a few times. V gene TRBV7-8 combines with J gene TRBJ2-1; 8 bases line up with TRBD2. Germline loops: CDR1 SGHVS, CDR2 FQNEAQ. The ends lost 1 base at V and 7 bases at J; junction bases unmatched: 6. The CDR3 length is 15 residues. CDR3 nucleotides: TGTGCCAGCAGCTTAGTTGGGAGCGGGAGTAATGAGCAGTTCTTC. Amino acids: CASSLVGSGSNEQFF.

The genes are TRBV9 and TRBJ2-3; 7 bases align to TRBD2. The CDR3 extends over 15 amino acids. The V segment lost 1 base and the J segment 4 bases; nucleotides outside the gene matches: 6. CDR1 SGDLS and CDR2 YYNGEE come from the germline V gene. CDR3 DNA sequence: TGTGCCAGCAGCGTAACCGCGGGAGATCCAGATACGCAGTATTTT. Its translation is CASSVTAGDPDTQYF.

Only a few counts were recorded for this clone. CDR3 residues: CASRGLAQETQYF. The CDR3 DNA reads as TGTGCCAGCCGAGGACTAGCGCAAGAGACCCAGTACTTC. The chain has TRBV11-3 and TRBJ2-5; 9 bases are shared with TRBD2. Per the germline V gene, CDR1 is SGHNT and CDR2 is YENEEA. The CDR3 extends over 13 amino acids. After removal of 8 bases from V and 2 bases from J, the junction contained 3 bases not matched to a gene.

This clone has just a few counts. The J gene is TRBJ1-5, the V gene TRBV7-6; D remains ambiguous. Germline V gene lookup returns CDR1 SGHVS and CDR2 FNYEAQ. V was shortened by 5 bases and J by 8 bases, with 13 bases between the two germline ends. This CDR3 has 13 residues. The CDR3 protein is CASSIGAGKPQHF. For the CDR3, the DNA is TGTGCCAGCAGCATCGGAGCGGGAAAGCCCCAGCATTTT.

The CDR3, as DNA: TGTGCCACGGCCACCGGGACAGGGTACACAGATACGCAGTATTTT. Translating it yields CATATGTGYTDTQYF. The chain has TRBV15 and TRBJ2-3; 9 bases line up with TRBD1. CDR3 length: 15 residues. CDR1 LNHNV and CDR2 YYDKDF come from the germline V gene (reference sequence). The J segment lost 2 bases and the V segment lost 9 bases, leaving 9 bases of the junction unmatched.

The V call is TRBV9, the J call TRBJ2-5; TRBD2 aligns across 8 bases. V dropped 0 bases and J dropped 0; count of bases not matched to a gene: 4. This CDR3 is 16 amino acids long. Germline V CDR1 and CDR2: SGDLS, YYNGEE. The CDR3 DNA follows: TGTGCCAGCAGCGTAGCGGGGGGGCTCTACCAAGAGACCCAGTACTTC. The encoded protein is CASSVAGGLYQETQYF.

The V gene is TRBV27, the J gene TRBJ2-4, with 8 positions matching TRBD1. The CDR3 sequence is 16 residues long. J gave up 1 base and V 6 bases, and 8 bases lay outside the gene matches. Germline V gene data show CDR1 as MNHEY and CDR2 as SMNVEV (reference sequence). The CDR3 is CASSPDRGNAKNIQYF. The CDR3 DNA is TGTGCCAGCAGCCCTGACAGGGGTAACGCCAAAAACATTCAGTACTTC.

This clone has just a few counts. This chain uses TRBV4-3 with TRBJ2-3; D is possibly TRBD2 (5 bases). This CDR3 is 16 amino acids long. The V end lost 2 bases, the J end lost 0 bases, and 12 bases lay between the germline ends. Germline CDR1 is LGHNA and CDR2 is YSLEER. CDR3 in amino acids: CASSQKSGTSTDTQYF. The CDR3 nucleotides are TGCGCCAGCAGCCAAAAGTCGGGAACTAGCACAGATACGCAGTATTTT.

The chain combines TRBV6-6 with TRBJ2-7; tentatively, D is TRBD2 (5 bases). The V and J ends lost 2 bases and 3 bases respectively, with 11 bases between them. This CDR3 comprises 14 residues. Looked up from germline, CDR1 is MNHNY and CDR2 is SVGAGI (reference sequence). In nucleotides, the CDR3 is TGTGCCAGCAGTTACGTGCCCCGGGGCTACGAGCAGTACTTC. Its protein product is CASSYVPRGYEQYF.

This clone was detected a few times. The chain joins TRBV7-2 to TRBJ2-2; no clear D gene. The CDR3 length is 14 residues. V lost 5 bases and J lost 1, with 8 bases in between. Per the germline V gene, CDR1 is SGHTA and CDR2 is FQGNSA. CDR3 sequence (DNA): TGTGCCAGCAGCCCTACAAGGAACACCGGGGAGCTGTTTTTT. Translation gives CASSPTRNTGELFF.

The chain couples TRBV9 to TRBJ2-1; D is unclear. This CDR3 is built from 14 residues. Germline CDR1 and CDR2: SGDLS and YYNGEE. V shed 4 bases and J shed 5 bases, with 13 bases lying between them. As DNA, the CDR3 is TGTGCCAGCAGCCTACGACTGGGAAACAATGAGCAGTTCTTC. The encoded protein is CASSLRLGNNEQFF.

The chain is built from TRBV7-2 and TRBJ2-1, with 7 bases matching TRBD2. Germline assignment: CDR1 SGHTA and CDR2 FQGNSA. The CDR3 has 13 amino acids. The V segment lost 3 bases and the J segment 8 bases; nucleotides outside the gene matches: 4. CDR3 in amino acids: CASSFVRGDEQFF. The CDR3 bases are TGTGCCAGCAGCTTTGTCCGGGGGGATGAGCAGTTCTTC.

In this sample, this clone turned up a few times. The chain couples TRBV21-1 to TRBJ2-1; the table calls TRBD2, which could not be checked here. TRBV21-1 is a documented pseudogene. The CDR3 runs 15 residues. In nucleotides, the CDR3 is TGTGCCAGCACGCTGATCTGCCGGGATAACAATGAGCAGTTCTTC. This translates into CASTLICRDNNEQFF.